The sequence of this TCR beta chain was determined in a study of blood T cell repertoires in COVID-19. Across the study: Both acute and convalescent COVID-19 samples were obtained from the United States, Italy and Spain. PBMCs, B-cell-depleted T cells, or T cells provided the cDNA or gDNA that made up the material.

Authors' data handling: How many nucleated cells were present was estimated from reference gene primer amplification. Method: immunoSEQ multiplex PCR; TCRdb's copy keeps in-frame clones and lacks some. The V and J calls and clone size are taken from that table; D and trimming were inferred from the DNA. Here the sample spans 60,000 to 70,000 clones, roughly four fifths being singletons. The V gene's germline CDR1 is SGDLS and CDR2 YYNGEE. This CDR3 has 14 residues. V shed 4 bases and J shed 7 bases, with 17 bases lying between them. The V call is TRBV9, the J call TRBJ1-1; no clear D gene. The clonotype was recovered from a human donor in a cohort sampled during active COVID-19. The sequenced material came from peripheral blood. The CDR3 loop is CASSPLERLVEAFF. The CDR3 region has the DNA TGTGCCAGCAGCCCCCTAGAGAGGTTGGTTGAAGCTTTCTTT.